Below are 18 T cell receptor beta chains sequenced from a single sample in a study of breast tumors, draining lymph nodes, adjacent tissues. The lymph nodes were axillary draining lymph nodes from breast cancer patients. Via MiXCR, TCRdb re-called the multiplex PCR reads, giving one row per CDR3 protein. The table has roughly 100,000 distinct CDR3 sequences, more than 30% seen once. Sequencing input: axillary lymph node tissue. The receptors originated from a female donor with breast cancer. Some clones in this sample may be carry-over from other donors' samples.

The sample holds many counts of this clonotype. The J gene is TRBJ2-6, the V gene TRBV9, with D perhaps matching TRBD1 (5 bases). The CDR3 totals 18 residues. CDR1 is SGDLS, CDR2 YYNGEE, per germline. V was cut by 0 bases and J by 1 base, with 14 bases left in between. In DNA, the CDR3 is TGTGCCAGCAGCGTAGATTGGGGCACCCATTCTGGGGCCAACGTCCTGACTTTC. Its protein product is CASSVDWGTHSGANVLTF.

This clonotype was detected many times. This rearrangement joins TRBV7-9 to TRBJ2-3; D remains ambiguous. The ends were cut back, 5 bases at V and 6 bases at J, with 21 bases in the middle. Germline CDR1 reads SEHNR; CDR2 reads FQNEAQ (reference sequence). The CDR3 runs to 16 residues. The CDR3 reads CASSPPGSTAADTQYF. The CDR3 nucleotides read TGTGCCAGCAGCCCCCCAGGTAGCACAGCCGCCGATACGCAGTATTTT.

This clonotype was detected ten times or more. A much more abundant neighbour one base away suggests this may be a read error. The V gene is TRBV6-2 or TRBV6-3, the J gene TRBJ2-1; D is uncertain. The V end lost 9 bases, the J end lost 5 bases, and 8 bases lay between the germline ends. This CDR3 comprises 11 residues. Germline CDR1 MNHEY, CDR2 SVGEGT. CDR3 loop: CASTPNNEQFF. CDR3 coding DNA: TGTGCCAGTACACCTAACAATGAGCAGTTCTTC.

This clonotype was seen more than once but under ten times. The rearrangement links TRBV10-1 to TRBJ2-5; D is possibly TRBD1 or TRBD2 (6 bases each). The germline V gene encodes CDR1 WNHNN and CDR2 SYGVQD (reference sequence). Trimming took 5 bases from V and 2 from J, leaving 15 bases between them. The CDR3 has 15 residues. This chain's CDR3 is CASSRGAGSQETQYF. The CDR3 DNA reads as TGCGCCAGCAGTAGGGGGGCAGGGTCTCAAGAGACCCAGTACTTC.

This clonotype was counted at least ten times. A much more abundant neighbour one base away suggests this may be a read error. The CDR3 does not close with the conserved phenylalanine or tryptophan, likely indicating a read error. The chain is built from TRBV20-1 and TRBJ2-7; no clear D. Germline values: CDR1 DFQATT, CDR2 SNEGSKA (reference sequence). The CDR3 has 10 residues. V was pared by 3 bases and J by 1 base, with 1 base between. CDR3 in amino acids: CSARSYEQYS. The CDR3, as DNA: TGCAGTGCTAGGTCCTACGAGCAGTACTCC.

This clonotype was recorded many times. The chain uses TRBV19 and TRBJ2-1, with D possibly being TRBD2 (5 bases). Germline values: CDR1 LNHDA, CDR2 SQIVND (reference sequence). There are 13 residues in the CDR3. V shed 2 bases and J shed 7 bases, with 9 bases lying between them. The CDR3 spells CASSISAENEQFF. As DNA, the CDR3 is TGTGCCAGTAGTATATCAGCGGAAAATGAGCAGTTCTTC.

This clonotype was detected ten times or more. Possible read error: a much larger clone is one base away. The CDR3 region is CSARGLSGSARSREQYF. CDR3 DNA sequence: TGCAGTGCTAGAGGCCTATCGGGTAGCGCGAGATCTCGCGAGCAGTACTTC. The chain uses TRBV20-1 and TRBJ2-7, with D maybe TRBD2 (5 bases). This CDR3 has 17 residues. The V and J ends lost 1 base and 6 bases respectively, with 25 bases between them. CDR1 is DFQATT, CDR2 SNEGSKA, per germline (reference sequence).

This clonotype was seen ten or more times. Germline and junction disagree at one end, which may indicate a read error. The V call is TRBV6-5, the J call TRBJ1-5; tentative D call: TRBD1 (5 bases). The CDR3 length is 16 residues. Per the germline V gene, CDR1 is MNHEY and CDR2 is SVGAGI. The CDR3 coding sequence is TGTGCCAGCAGTCACTCCCGGGGACTGGGCAATCAGCCCCAGCATTTT. Residues: CASSHSRGLGNQPQHF.

This clonotype was observed at least ten times. This sequence joins TRBV29-1 and TRBJ1-1; TRBD1 aligns across 8 bases. The ends lost 7 bases at V and 0 bases at J; junction bases unmatched: 7. Germline V gives CDR1 SQVTM, CDR2 ANQGSEA. CDR3 size: 14 residues. The CDR3 here is CSGLTQGVNTEAFF. CDR3 in DNA: TGCAGCGGATTAACACAGGGGGTGAACACTGAAGCTTTCTTT. Full variable domain (rest looked up from reference TRBV29-1 and TRBJ1-1): SAVISQKPSRDICQRGTSLTIQCQVDSQVTMMFWYRQQPGQSLTLIATANQGSEATYESGFVIDKFPISRPNLTFSTLTVSNMSPEDSSIYLCSGLTQGVNTEAFFGQGTRLTVV.

As regards this clonotype: Being one base from a much bigger clone, this may be a read error. The chain couples TRBV19 to TRBJ1-5; D call uncertain. The length of the CDR3 is 13 residues. The germline gives CDR1 LNHDA, CDR2 SQIVND (reference sequence). The CDR3 loop is CASSRGDNQPQRF. In DNA form, the CDR3 reads TGTGCCAGTAGTAGGGGAGACAATCAGCCCCAGCGTTTT.

This clonotype was found many times. This sequence joins TRBV20-1 and TRBJ2-2; D possibly corresponds to TRBD2 (6 bases). Trimming pared 2 bases from V and 4 bases from J, leaving 20 bases between. The CDR3 is 17 amino acids. Germline assignment: CDR1 DFQATT and CDR2 SNEGSKA (reference sequence). The CDR3 nucleotides are TGCAGTGCTAGAATCGTTTGGCGGGGCCGGGGCACCGGGGAGCTGTTTTTT. Amino acid sequence: CSARIVWRGRGTGELFF.

This clonotype was counted ten times or more. V usage is TRBV12-3 or TRBV12-4 and J usage is TRBJ2-1; D is uncertain. Trimming took off 8 bases at V and 3 bases at J, with 11 bases between the two ends. The CDR3 sequence is 13 residues long. The CDR3 DNA reads TGTGCCAGCTCGGCGGATGACTACAATGAGCAGTTCTTC. Its translation: CASSADDYNEQFF.

This clonotype was seen at least ten times. V is TRBV5-1 and J is TRBJ2-6; no clear D gene. CDR3 length: 17 amino acids. Trimming stripped 4 bases from V and 0 bases from J, with 14 bases between. CDR1 is SGHRS, CDR2 YFSETQ, per germline. Written as DNA, the CDR3 is TGCGCCAGCAGCCATGAGAGGAGTAGCTCTGGGGCCAACGTCCTGACTTTC. Encoded protein: CASSHERSSSGANVLTF.

This clonotype was observed at least ten times. J is TRBJ1-2 and V is TRBV2; no reliable D call. Trimming took 3 bases from V and 0 from J, leaving 11 bases between them. This CDR3 is built from 15 residues. Germline loops: CDR1 SNHLY, CDR2 FYNNEI. This CDR3 is CASSEESSSNYGYTF. The CDR3 DNA reads as TGTGCCAGCAGTGAGGAGAGCTCCTCTAACTATGGCTACACCTTC.

Many counts were recorded for this clonotype. This may be a read error, as it is one base from a much larger clone. V usage is TRBV5-1 and J usage is TRBJ1-6; D call uncertain. The CDR3 has 17 residues. The V gene's germline CDR1 is SGHRS and CDR2 YFSETQ. CDR3 sequence (DNA): TGCGCCGGCAGCTTGGTGTCCGGTAGTGGGTATAATTCACCCCTCCACTTT. This encodes CAGSLVSGSGYNSPLHF.

This clonotype was seen many times. The chain joins TRBV10-3 to TRBJ2-1, with 12 nucleotides matching TRBD2. J gave up 10 bases and V 0 bases, and 7 bases lay outside the gene matches. Germline values: CDR1 ENHRY, CDR2 SYGVKD. There are 16 residues in the CDR3. The CDR3 region has the DNA TGTGCCATCAGTGAGTCGAAACTAGCGGGGGGAGAGGAGCAGTTCTTC. It yields the protein CAISESKLAGGEEQFF.

This clonotype was seen many times. The chain has TRBV19 and TRBJ2-7; D uncertain. V was trimmed by 3 bases and J by 0 bases, leaving 12 bases between them. The CDR3 sequence is 15 residues long. Per germline, CDR1 LNHDA and CDR2 SQIVND (reference sequence). The CDR3 loop is CASSITYTTSYEQYF. Here the CDR3 DNA reads TGTGCCAGTAGTATTACCTACACGACCTCCTACGAGCAGTACTTC.

This clonotype appeared many times. This chain uses TRBV6-2 or TRBV6-3 with TRBJ1-5, with D unresolved. Germline V lookup: CDR1 MNHEY, CDR2 SVGEGT. CDR3 size: 14 residues. V was cut by 5 bases and J by 3 bases, with 11 bases left in between. DNA of the CDR3: TGTGCCAGCAGTGACTACAGTTACAATCAGCCCCAGCATTTT. It encodes CASSDYSYNQPQHF.